This T cell receptor beta chain originates from a study of blood T cell repertoires in COVID-19. Clones were sequenced by immunoSEQ multiplex PCR, and TCRdb holds only the in-frame ones, with some missing. The sample carries about 220,000 clones, about nine tenths recorded once. The trim removed 6 bases at V and 0 bases at J, leaving 18 bases unmatched. Germline CDR1 reads SGHRS; CDR2 reads YFSETQ. This CDR3 spans 19 amino acids. The clonotype was recovered from a middle-aged woman with acute COVID-19. The chain has TRBV5-1 and TRBJ2-1, with 7 bases identical to TRBD1. Sequencing was done on a sample of PBMCs or T cells enriched from blood (not recorded which). This CDR3 is CASTVASRDSLLSYNEQFF. The DNA of the CDR3 is TGCGCCAGCACCGTTGCTTCTCGGGACAGCCTCCTCTCCTACAATGAGCAGTTCTTC.